This T cell receptor beta chain was captured by sequencing in a study of T-cell memory formation after mild COVID-19. TCRdb itself ran the 5' RACE reads through MiXCR, one entry per CDR3 protein. The table has around 530,000 distinct CDR3 sequences, 20% to 25% seen once. Trimming took off 1 base at V and 8 bases at J, with 14 bases between the two ends. This CDR3 contains 14 residues. Germline loops: CDR1 SGHTA, CDR2 FQGNSA. This TCR was recovered from an adult woman who had mild COVID-19 (a few samples of this study predate the infection). Cell type and time point are not known. The sample consisted of PBMCs or a T cell subset sorted from them (not recorded which). V usage is TRBV7-2 and J usage is TRBJ1-2; D ambiguous. In DNA form, the CDR3 reads TGTGCCAGCAGCTTAGTGGCCGGACCGGGGGGCTACACCTTC. Translating it yields CASSLVAGPGGYTF.